One sample yielded the 15 T cell receptor beta chains listed below, sequenced in a study of T cell changes during pregnancy in multiple sclerosis. TCRdb's copy holds only in-frame clones and misses some; the assay was immunoSEQ multiplex PCR. The data contain tens of thousands of clones, 90% to 95% of them singletons. Here the sequenced sample was CD4+ T cells from peripheral blood mononuclear cells, taken in the third trimester of pregnancy. All receptors come from a female donor in good health, enrolled as a control in a pregnancy study.

The rearrangement joins TRBV9 to TRBJ2-1, with D perhaps TRBD2 (6 bases). This CDR3 region has 14 residues. Germline CDR1 is SGDLS and CDR2 is YYNGEE. The V end lost 3 bases, the J end lost 4 bases, and 11 bases lay between the germline ends. CDR3 coding DNA: TGTGCCAGCAGCGGCGGGACTCCGTACAATGAGCAGTTCTTC. As protein: CASSGGTPYNEQFF.

The chain is built from TRBV11-3 and TRBJ1-1; TRBD1 agrees at 11 bases. CDR1 is SGHNT and CDR2 is YENEEA in the germline V gene. The CDR3 spans 15 residues. V was clipped by 3 bases and J by 4 bases; unmatched bases: 4. The CDR3 loop is CASSFDGQGATEAFF. The CDR3 bases are TGTGCCAGCAGCTTCGACGGACAGGGGGCCACTGAAGCTTTCTTT.

The chain recombines TRBV4-2 with TRBJ1-2; D remains unclear. Looked up from germline, CDR1 is LGHNA and CDR2 is YNFKEQ. V was clipped by 0 bases and J by 4 bases, with 9 bases between them. The CDR3 consists of 14 residues. In nucleotides, the CDR3 is TGTGCCAGCAGCCAAGACCGGCAGGCCTATGGCTACACCTTC. Encoded protein: CASSQDRQAYGYTF.

The rearrangement links TRBV5-5 to TRBJ1-1; 9 bases agree with TRBD1. The ends lost 4 bases at V and 3 bases at J; junction bases unmatched: 7. Germline CDR1 is SGHKS and CDR2 is YYEKEE (reference sequence). CDR3 length: 15 amino acids. The CDR3 nucleotides are TGTGCCAGCAGCAGGGGGGGGACAGGGCACACTGAAGCTTTCTTT. It translates to CASSRGGTGHTEAFF.

The gene calls are TRBV30 and TRBJ2-5, with 8 bases lining up with TRBD2. J was trimmed by 5 bases and V by 5 bases; bases with no gene match: 10. Germline V lookup: CDR1 GTSNPN, CDR2 SVGIG (reference sequence). The CDR3 has 14 residues. CDR3 in amino acids: CAWRAPAGGETQYF. The CDR3 DNA is TGTGCCTGGCGCGCCCCGGCGGGGGGCGAGACCCAGTACTTC. The whole variable domain, remainder taken from reference TRBV30 and TRBJ2-5, is SQTIHQWPATLVQPVGSPLSLECTVEGTSNPNLYWYRQAAGRGLQLLFYSVGIGQISSEVPQNLSASRPQDRQFILSSKKLLLSDSGFYLCAWRAPAGGETQYFGPGTRLLVL.

The rearrangement links TRBV11-3 to TRBJ1-3; D is perhaps TRBD1 (6 bases). The V gene's germline CDR1 is SGHNT and CDR2 YENEEA. This CDR3 contains 14 residues. Trimming left V 5 bases short and J 0 bases short, with 8 bases between. The CDR3 spells CASSDRFSGNTIYF. CDR3 bases: TGTGCCAGCAGCGACAGGTTCTCTGGAAACACCATATATTTT.

This chain links TRBV7-3 with TRBJ1-1; maybe TRBD1 (5 bases). The CDR3 is made up of 13 amino acids. V dropped 5 bases and J dropped 0 bases, with 7 bases sitting between them. The germline V gene encodes CDR1 SGHTA and CDR2 FQGTGA. CDR3 loop: CASSATVNTEAFF. CDR3 coding DNA: TGTGCCAGCAGCGCGACAGTGAACACTGAAGCTTTCTTT.

The chain has TRBV11-3 and TRBJ2-1; 9 bases match TRBD2. The CDR3 extends over 15 amino acids. Looked up from germline, CDR1 is SGHNT and CDR2 is YENEEA. J was trimmed by 2 bases and V by 2 bases; bases with no gene match: 1. The CDR3 region has the DNA TGTGCCAGCAGCTTATTAGCGGGGGCCTACAATGAGCAGTTCTTC. This codes for CASSLLAGAYNEQFF. The entire variable domain, with the rest obtained from reference TRBV11-3 and TRBJ2-1, is as follows: EAGVVQSPRYKIIEKKQPVAFWCNPISGHNTLYWYLQNLGQGPELLIRYENEEAVDDSQLPKDRFSAERLKGVDSTLKIQPAELGDSAVYLCASSLLAGAYNEQFFGPGTRLTVL.

The genes are TRBV5-4 and TRBJ2-7; 8 bases agree with TRBD2. With 4 bases clipped from V and 2 bases from J, the junction kept 8 bases outside the gene matches. CDR3 size: 15 residues. CDR1 SGHNT and CDR2 YYREEE come from the germline V gene (reference sequence). The CDR3 DNA sequence: TGTGCCAGCAGCCCACTAGGGCGGGGGGCCTACGAGCAGTACTTC. The encoded protein is CASSPLGRGAYEQYF. The full variable domain, rest sourced from reference TRBV5-4 and TRBJ2-7, is ETGVTQSPTHLIKTRGQQVTLRCSSQSGHNTVSWYQQALGQGPQFIFQYYREEENGRGNFPPRFSGLQFPNYSSELNVNALELDDSALYLCASSPLGRGAYEQYFGPGTRLTVT.

The V gene is TRBV7-2, the J gene TRBJ1-5; TRBD1 matches 8 bases. The CDR3 has 14 residues. V lost 9 bases, J lost 2 bases, and 6 bases stayed unmatched. The V gene's germline CDR1 is SGHTA and CDR2 FQGNSA. CDR3 sequence (DNA): TGTGCCAGTAGACCAGGGGGCGGCAATCAGCCCCAGCATTTT. Its translation is CASRPGGGNQPQHF.

V and J are TRBV30 and TRBJ2-3; 8 bases are a match to TRBD2. Germline loops: CDR1 GTSNPN, CDR2 SVGIG (reference sequence). This CDR3 has 14 amino acids. The V and J ends lost 6 bases and 1 base, in that order; junction bases with no gene match: 6. CDR3 sequence (DNA): TGTGCCTGTCTAGGACTAGCAGGCACAGATACGCAGTATTTT. Protein product: CACLGLAGTDTQYF. The whole variable domain, filled in from reference TRBV30 and TRBJ2-3, reads SQTIHQWPATLVQPVGSPLSLECTVEGTSNPNLYWYRQAAGRGLQLLFYSVGIGQISSEVPQNLSASRPQDRQFILSSKKLLLSDSGFYLCACLGLAGTDTQYFGPGTRLTVL.

The rearrangement uses TRBV2 and TRBJ2-1, with D tentatively TRBD2 (6 bases). The CDR3 covers 13 residues. CDR1 is SNHLY and CDR2 is FYNNEI in the germline V gene. The CDR3 spells CRCGGERNNEQFF. The CDR3 coding sequence is TGTAGGTGTGGCGGGGAACGCAACAATGAGCAGTTCTTC.

The chain employs TRBV2 and TRBJ2-1, with 9 bases fitting TRBD1. With V trimmed by 7 bases and J by 5 bases, 6 bases remained unmatched. Germline lookup yields CDR1 SNHLY and CDR2 FYNNEI. This CDR3 spans 14 amino acids. The CDR3 protein is CASKGTGTNNEQFF. CDR3 bases: TGTGCCAGCAAGGGGACAGGGACCAACAATGAGCAGTTCTTC.

This chain joins TRBV10-3 and TRBJ1-3, with D unresolved. This CDR3 comprises 12 residues. The germline CDR1 and CDR2 sequences are ENHRY and SYGVKD. The ends were cut back, 6 bases at V and 0 bases at J, with 3 bases in the middle. The CDR3 loop reads CAISRSGNTIYF. DNA of the CDR3: TGTGCCATCAGCCGCTCTGGAAACACCATATATTTT.

The chain combines TRBV5-6 with TRBJ1-2; possibly TRBD1 for D (5 bases). Trimming removed 1 base at V and 2 bases at J, with 15 bases between. Germline V CDR1 and CDR2: SGHDT, YYEEEE. This CDR3 spans 16 amino acids. In DNA form, the CDR3 reads TGTGCCAGCAGCTTGTTCGGGGGAGGTGGAAACTATGGCTACACCTTC. Amino acid sequence: CASSLFGGGGNYGYTF. The full variable domain, in which reference TRBV5-6 and TRBJ1-2 provide the parts outside the CDR3, is DAGVTQSPTHLIKTRGQQVTLRCSPKSGHDTVSWYQQALGQGPQFIFQYYEEEERQRGNFPDRFSGHQFPNYSSELNVNALLLGDSALYLCASSLFGGGGNYGYTFGSGTRLTVV.